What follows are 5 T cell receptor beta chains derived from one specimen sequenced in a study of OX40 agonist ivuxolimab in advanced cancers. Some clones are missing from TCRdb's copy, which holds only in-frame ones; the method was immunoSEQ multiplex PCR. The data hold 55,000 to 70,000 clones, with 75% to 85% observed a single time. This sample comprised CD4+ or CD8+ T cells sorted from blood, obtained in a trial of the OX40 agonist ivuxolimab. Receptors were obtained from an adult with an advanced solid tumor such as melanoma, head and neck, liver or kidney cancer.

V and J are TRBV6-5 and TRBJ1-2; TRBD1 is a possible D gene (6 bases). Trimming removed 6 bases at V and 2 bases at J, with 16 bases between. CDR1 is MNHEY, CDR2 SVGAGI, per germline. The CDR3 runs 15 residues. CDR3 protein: CASRDPRTANYGYTF. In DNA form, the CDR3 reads TGTGCCAGCAGGGACCCGAGGACAGCGAACTATGGCTACACCTTC.

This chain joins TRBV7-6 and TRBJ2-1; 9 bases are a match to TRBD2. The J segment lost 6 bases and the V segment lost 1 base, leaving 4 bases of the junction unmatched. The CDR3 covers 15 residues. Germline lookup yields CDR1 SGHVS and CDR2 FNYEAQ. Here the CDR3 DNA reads TGTGCCAGCAGCTTAGGGAGCGGGGGGAGCAATGAGCAGTTCTTC. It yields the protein CASSLGSGGSNEQFF.

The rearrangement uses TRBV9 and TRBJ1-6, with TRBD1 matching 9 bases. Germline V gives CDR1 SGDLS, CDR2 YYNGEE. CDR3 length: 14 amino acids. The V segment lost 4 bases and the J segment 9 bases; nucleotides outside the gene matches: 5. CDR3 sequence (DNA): TGTGCCAGCAGCCTAGGGACAGGGATTTCACCCCTCCACTTT. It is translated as CASSLGTGISPLHF.

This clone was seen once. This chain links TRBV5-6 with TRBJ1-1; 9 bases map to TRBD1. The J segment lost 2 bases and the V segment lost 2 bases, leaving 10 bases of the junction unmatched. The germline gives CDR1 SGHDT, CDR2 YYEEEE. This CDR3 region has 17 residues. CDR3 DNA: TGTGCCAGCAGCTTAAATAGGGGACAGGGTTCAAACACTGAAGCTTTCTTT. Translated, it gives CASSLNRGQGSNTEAFF.

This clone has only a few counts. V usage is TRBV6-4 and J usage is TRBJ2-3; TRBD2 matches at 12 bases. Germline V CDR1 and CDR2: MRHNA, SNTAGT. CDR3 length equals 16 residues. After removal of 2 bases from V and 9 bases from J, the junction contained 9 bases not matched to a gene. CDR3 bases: TGTGCCAGCAGTGACGGGGCTAGCGGGGGGGCTGAGACGCAGTATTTT. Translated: CASSDGASGGAETQYF.